The 5 T cell receptor beta chains below come from one sample, sequenced in a study of blood T cells in healthy people across ages. Next came a second PCR, run for about 6 to 12 cycles, which used a sample-barcoded 5' primer along with a J-beta primer mix. From the 5' RACE reads, TCRdb called clonotypes with MiXCR, one entry per CDR3 protein. Of roughly 800,000 distinct CDR3 sequences listed, about 55% are singletons. Specimen: blood. All receptors derive from a man at least 80 years old in good health.

In regard to this clonotype: At one end, the junction sequence differs from germline, possibly due to a read error. The chain combines TRBV5-1 with TRBJ2-5; perhaps D is TRBD1 or TRBD2 (5 bases each). Looked up from germline, CDR1 is SGHRS and CDR2 is YFSETQ. The CDR3 is 17 residues long. The CDR3 here is CVSSLVAAGSIQETQYF. DNA of the CDR3: TGCGTCAGCAGCCTGGTGGCCGCAGGGAGCATCCAAGAGACCCAGTACTTC. Full variable domain (outside the CDR3, taken from reference TRBV5-1 and TRBJ2-5): KAGVTQTPRYLIKTRGQQVTLSCSPISGHRSVSWYQQTPGQGLQFLFEYFSETQRNKGNFPGRFSGRQFSNSRSEMNVSTLELGDSALYLCVSSLVAAGSIQETQYFGPGTRLLVL.

This chain connects TRBV18 to TRBJ2-3; tentatively, D is TRBD2 (6 bases). Germline V CDR1 and CDR2: KGHSH, LQKENI. The V end lost 3 bases, the J end lost 0 bases, and 16 bases lay between the germline ends. This CDR3 region has 17 residues. The CDR3 loop is CASSPLYGGTSTDTQYF. CDR3 nucleotide sequence: TGTGCCAGCTCACCCCTCTACGGCGGGACTAGCACAGATACGCAGTATTTT. Together with reference TRBV18 and TRBJ2-3, the CDR3 gives the full variable domain: NAGVMQNPRHLVRRRGQEARLRCSPMKGHSHVYWYRQLPEEGLKFMVYLQKENIIDESGMPKERFSAEFPKEGPSILRIQQVVRGDSAAYFCASSPLYGGTSTDTQYFGPGTRLTVL.

The chain combines TRBV29-1 with TRBJ2-7, with D tentatively TRBD1 (5 bases). This CDR3 region has 15 residues. The V end lost 1 base, the J end lost 4 bases, and 17 bases lay between the germline ends. The V gene's germline CDR1 is SQVTM and CDR2 ANQGSEA. For the CDR3, the DNA is TGCAGCGTTGAAGGTTGGAACAGGTTTCGGTACGAGCAGTACTTC. It specifies CSVEGWNRFRYEQYF.

The V and J genes are TRBV28 and TRBJ2-1; 8 nucleotides align to TRBD2. Germline values: CDR1 MDHEN, CDR2 SYDVKM. This CDR3 has 16 amino acids. The ends lost 6 bases at V and 8 bases at J; junction bases unmatched: 15. CDR3 region: CASRPIRGRFHDEQFF. The CDR3 DNA reads TGTGCCAGCAGGCCAATCCGCGGGAGGTTTCATGATGAGCAGTTCTTC.

The chain employs TRBV6-5 and TRBJ2-1; 8 bases are a match to TRBD1. Germline CDR1 MNHEY, CDR2 SVGAGI. The V gene end was trimmed by 5 bases and the J gene end by 4 bases; junction bases not matched to a gene: 7. This CDR3 has 15 amino acids. This chain's CDR3 is CASSRRDRTYNEQFF. CDR3 nucleotide sequence: TGTGCCAGCAGTCGTCGGGACAGGACTTACAATGAGCAGTTCTTC.